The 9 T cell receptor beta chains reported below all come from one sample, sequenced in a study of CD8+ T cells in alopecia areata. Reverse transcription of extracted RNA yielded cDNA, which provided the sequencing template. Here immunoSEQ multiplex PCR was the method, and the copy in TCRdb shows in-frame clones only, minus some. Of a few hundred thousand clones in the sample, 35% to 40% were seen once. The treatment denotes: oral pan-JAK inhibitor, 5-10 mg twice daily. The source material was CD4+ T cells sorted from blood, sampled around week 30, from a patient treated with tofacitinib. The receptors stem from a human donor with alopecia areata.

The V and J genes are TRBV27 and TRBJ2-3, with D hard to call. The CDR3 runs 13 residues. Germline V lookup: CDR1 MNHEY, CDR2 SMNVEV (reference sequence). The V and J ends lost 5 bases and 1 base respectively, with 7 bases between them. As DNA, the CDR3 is TGTGCCAGCAGTCTCACACGCACAGATACGCAGTATTTT. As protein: CASSLTRTDTQYF.

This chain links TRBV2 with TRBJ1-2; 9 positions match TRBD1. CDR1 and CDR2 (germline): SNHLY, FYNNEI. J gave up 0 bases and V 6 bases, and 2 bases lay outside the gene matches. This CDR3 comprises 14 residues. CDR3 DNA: TGTGCCAGCAGCGGGGACAGGGCTAACTATGGCTACACCTTC. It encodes CASSGDRANYGYTF.

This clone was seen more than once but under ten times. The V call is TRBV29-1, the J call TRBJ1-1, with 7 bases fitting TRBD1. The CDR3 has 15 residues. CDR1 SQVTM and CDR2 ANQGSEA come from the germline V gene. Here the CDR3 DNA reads TGCAAATGTTTAAGGGACAGTGGGATGAACACTGAAGCTTTCTTT. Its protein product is CKCLRDSGMNTEAFF.

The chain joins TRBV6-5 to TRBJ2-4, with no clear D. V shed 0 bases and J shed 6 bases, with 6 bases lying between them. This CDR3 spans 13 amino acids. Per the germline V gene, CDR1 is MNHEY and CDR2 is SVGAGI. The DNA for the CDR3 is TGTGCCAGCAGTTACTCGTCCGGAAACATTCAGTACTTC. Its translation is CASSYSSGNIQYF.

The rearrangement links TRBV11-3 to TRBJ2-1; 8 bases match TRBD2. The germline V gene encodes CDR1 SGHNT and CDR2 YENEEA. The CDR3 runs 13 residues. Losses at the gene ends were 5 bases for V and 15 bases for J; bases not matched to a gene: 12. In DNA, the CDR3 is TGTGCCAGCAGCACGCAAACCGGGGGGGTACTGTTCTTC. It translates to CASSTQTGGVLFF.

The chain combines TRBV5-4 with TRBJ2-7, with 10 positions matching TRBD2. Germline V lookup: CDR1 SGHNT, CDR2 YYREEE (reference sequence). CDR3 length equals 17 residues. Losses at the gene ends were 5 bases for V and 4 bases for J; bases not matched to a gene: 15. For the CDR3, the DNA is TGTGCCAGCAGTCGGGGTCGGGGAATAGCGGGAGGATACGAGCAGTACTTC. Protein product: CASSRGRGIAGGYEQYF.

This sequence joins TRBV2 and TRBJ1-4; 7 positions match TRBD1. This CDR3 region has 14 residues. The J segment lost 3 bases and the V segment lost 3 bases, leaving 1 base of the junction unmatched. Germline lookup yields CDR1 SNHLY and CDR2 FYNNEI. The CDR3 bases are TGTGCCAGCAGTGACGGGACAGCTAATGAAAAACTGTTTTTT. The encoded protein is CASSDGTANEKLFF.

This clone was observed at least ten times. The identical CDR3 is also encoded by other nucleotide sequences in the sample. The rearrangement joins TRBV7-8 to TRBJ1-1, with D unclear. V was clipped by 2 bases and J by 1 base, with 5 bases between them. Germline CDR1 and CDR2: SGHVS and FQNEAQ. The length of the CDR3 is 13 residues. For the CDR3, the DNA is TGTGCCAGCAGCTTATCAGGGAACACTGAAGCTTTCTTT. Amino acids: CASSLSGNTEAFF.

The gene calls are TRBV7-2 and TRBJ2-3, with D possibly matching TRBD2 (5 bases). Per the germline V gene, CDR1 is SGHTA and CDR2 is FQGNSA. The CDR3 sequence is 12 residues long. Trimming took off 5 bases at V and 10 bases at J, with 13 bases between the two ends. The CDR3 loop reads CASSARARAQYF. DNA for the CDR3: TGTGCCAGCAGCGCGAGGGCTAGGGCGCAGTATTTT.